The T cell receptor beta chain under discussion was sequenced for a study of blood T cell repertoires in COVID-19. Background on the study: Spain, Italy and the United States supplied samples that represented acute and convalescent COVID-19. Nucleic acid was either cDNA or gDNA, and it came from T cells, B-cell-depleted T cells, or PBMCs.

Here immunoSEQ multiplex PCR was the method, and the copy in TCRdb shows in-frame clones only, minus some. This sample has under 200,000 clones, with around 91% found just once. This CDR3 is 17 amino acids long. Germline V lookup: CDR1 SGHVS, CDR2 FQNEAQ. The V gene lost 0 bases and the J gene lost 15 bases, with 24 bases spanning the gap. Categorization into cohorts depended on clinical history that participants reported. Symptom resolution, clearance, or two negative PCRs marked donors in Cohort 3 as recovered. Sample: PBMCs or T cells enriched from blood (not recorded which). The receptor comes from a woman aged 18-29 years who had recovered from COVID-19. J is TRBJ1-6 and V is TRBV7-8; no definite D call. The CDR3 sequence is CASSLARGIYVKANLHF. Here the CDR3 DNA reads TGTGCCAGCAGCTTAGCGCGCGGGATTTATGTCAAGGCGAACCTCCACTTT.